This T cell receptor (beta chain) was sequenced during a study of graft-versus-host responses after intestinal transplantation. Study-level background: Recipients had multivisceral, liver-intestinal, or isolated intestinal transplants.

Per germline, CDR1 MNHEY and CDR2 SMNVEV (reference sequence). CDR3 length equals 17 residues. Germline trimming cut 3 bases from V and 5 bases from J; bases unmatched to any gene: 9. General study results and limits: Recipient marrow held GvH clones, some first seen in ileum or blood. GvH clone levels peaked in circulation, and this peak was associated with early post-transplant HvG declines.

TCRdb's copy holds only in-frame clones and misses some; the assay was immunoSEQ multiplex PCR. The sample carries 35,000 to 40,000 clones, less than 90% recorded once. As concerns this clone: Its matching antigen is unknown.

The chain joins TRBV27 to TRBJ2-1; 11 bases fit TRBD2. The receptor comes from a human patient who received an intestinal transplant, so some T cells may come from the graft donor. The sample was PBMCs, taken about 990 days after transplant. This CDR3 is CASSFLLAGGPHNEQFF. DNA for the CDR3: TGTGCCAGCAGTTTTCTCTTAGCGGGGGGGCCCCACAATGAGCAGTTCTTC.